The rows below give T cell receptor beta chains drawn from one sample of a study of T cell responses to AZD1222 COVID-19 vaccine. Data came from immunoSEQ multiplex PCR; TCRdb stores just in-frame clones and leaves some out. The table records approximately 120,000 clones, roughly 88% of them present only once. The sample here was peripheral blood, taken on day 0 of AZD1222 vaccination. Source of these receptors: an adult in good health. Each CDR3 is given with its conserved first and last residue. A D gene is named only where the DNA matches it firmly.

v_call	d_call	j_call	cdr3_length	cdr3_aa
TRBV6-6	NA	TRBJ2-7	16	CASSYPGSQGEGEQYF
TRBV7-7	NA	TRBJ2-2	16	CASSNGASPDTGELFF
TRBV12-3/TRBV12-4	NA	TRBJ1-1	12	CASSHDRLEAFF
TRBV12-3/TRBV12-4	TRBD1	TRBJ2-5	13	CASSGQGQETQYF
TRBV18	TRBD2	TRBJ2-2	18	CATAEELAGGQNTGELFF
TRBV5-6	TRBD1	TRBJ2-1	15	CASSSPGSRGHEQFF
TRBV2	NA	TRBJ1-4	14	CASSSTGEGLKLFF
TRBV19	TRBD2	TRBJ2-5	18	CASSLQGLAGAGAETQYF
TRBV28	NA	TRBJ1-5	15	CASSSSGFRGQPQHF
TRBV11-2	TRBD1	TRBJ1-1	14	CASSLAGGDTEAFF
TRBV7-8	NA	TRBJ1-6	15	CASSLGGDGYSPLHF
TRBV2	TRBD1	TRBJ1-5	14	CASRTGTAGQPQHF
TRBV2	TRBD1	TRBJ1-2	13	CASSTGEEGGYTF
TRBV6-5	NA	TRBJ2-2	15	CATQGAGLGTGELFF
TRBV9	TRBD1	TRBJ1-3	17	CASSVAPQGASGNTIYF
TRBV5-1	TRBD1	TRBJ1-5	14	CASSLGTGNQPQHF
TRBV7-2	NA	TRBJ1-5	15	CASSLVGGAGQPQHF
TRBV11-3	NA	TRBJ2-3	14	CASSPSGSTDTQYF
TRBV7-2	TRBD1	TRBJ1-2	13	CASSADRGRGYTF
TRBV19	NA	TRBJ1-1	13	CASSITGRTEAFF
TRBV6-5	TRBD1	TRBJ1-1	12	CASQKQGGEAFF
TRBV27	NA	TRBJ2-2	11	CASSSRGELFF
TRBV6-2/TRBV6-3	NA	TRBJ1-1	14	CASSYTREGTEAFF
TRBV19	TRBD2	TRBJ2-3	15	CASSISGSGTDTQYF
TRBV30	NA	TRBJ1-1	11	CAWSTDSEAFF
TRBV19	TRBD1	TRBJ1-2	16	CASSINSWGQSYGYTF
TRBV4-1	NA	TRBJ1-3	17	CASSQAPGGLNGNTIYF
TRBV6-2/TRBV6-3	NA	TRBJ1-2	13	CASSPRGGFGYTF
TRBV18	TRBD1	TRBJ1-1	14	CASSRGQGNTEAFF
TRBV3-1/TRBV3-2	NA	TRBJ1-2	13	CASSPLTTEGYTF
TRBV2	TRBD1	TRBJ1-2	14	CASSEQGQGRGYTF
TRBV6-6	NA	TRBJ1-6	16	CASSTGISSYNSPLHF
TRBV19	NA	TRBJ1-5	11	CASGYPIPQHF
TRBV7-2	TRBD1	TRBJ2-7	14	CASSTQGVAYEQYF
TRBV18	TRBD1	TRBJ1-3	16	CASSPPAGGFGNTIYF
TRBV15	TRBD1	TRBJ1-2	17	CATSRDGTGDLSGGYTF
TRBV6-5	TRBD2	TRBJ2-7	15	CASIPRSGGSYEQYF
TRBV7-9	NA	TRBJ2-5	16	CASSSRGDQKGETQYF
TRBV27	NA	TRBJ1-2	13	CASQRGAGGGYTF
TRBV5-1	NA	TRBJ2-2	15	CASSFEGQNTGELFF
TRBV2	NA	TRBJ2-5	14	CASAGLHQGGTQYF
TRBV4-1	NA	TRBJ2-7	13	CASSPLGGREQYF
TRBV9	NA	TRBJ2-2	17	CASSVGPGGINTGELFF
TRBV6-2/TRBV6-3	NA	TRBJ2-2	14	CASSYSRGSGELFF
TRBV28	TRBD1	TRBJ1-2	11	CASSYRGGYTF
TRBV19	NA	TRBJ1-1	15	CASNGPGGSNTEAFF
TRBV28	NA	TRBJ1-1	14	CASSLLQGYTEAFF
TRBV3-1/TRBV3-2	TRBD1	TRBJ2-7	16	CASSQDAGGKTYEQYF
TRBV6-4	NA	TRBJ2-3	13	CASSERLTDTQYF
TRBV12-5	NA	TRBJ1-2	13	CASAGAANYGYTF
TRBV4-3	NA	TRBJ1-1	14	CASSPETGINPAFF
TRBV27	NA	TRBJ2-1	13	CASSIYNSGQQFF